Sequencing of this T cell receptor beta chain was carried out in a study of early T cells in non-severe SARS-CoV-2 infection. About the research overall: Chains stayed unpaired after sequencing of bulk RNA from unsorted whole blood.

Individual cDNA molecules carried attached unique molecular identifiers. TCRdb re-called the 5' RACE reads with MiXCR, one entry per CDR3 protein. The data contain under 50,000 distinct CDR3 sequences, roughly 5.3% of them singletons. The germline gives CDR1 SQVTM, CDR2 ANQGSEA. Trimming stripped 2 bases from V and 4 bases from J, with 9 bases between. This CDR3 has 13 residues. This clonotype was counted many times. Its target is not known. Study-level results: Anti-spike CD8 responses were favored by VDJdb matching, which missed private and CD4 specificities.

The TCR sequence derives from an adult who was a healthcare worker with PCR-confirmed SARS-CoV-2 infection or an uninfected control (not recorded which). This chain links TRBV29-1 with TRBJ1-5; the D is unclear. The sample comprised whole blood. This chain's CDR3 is CSVESSPNQPQHF. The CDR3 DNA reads TGCAGCGTTGAATCAAGTCCTAATCAGCCCCAGCATTTT.